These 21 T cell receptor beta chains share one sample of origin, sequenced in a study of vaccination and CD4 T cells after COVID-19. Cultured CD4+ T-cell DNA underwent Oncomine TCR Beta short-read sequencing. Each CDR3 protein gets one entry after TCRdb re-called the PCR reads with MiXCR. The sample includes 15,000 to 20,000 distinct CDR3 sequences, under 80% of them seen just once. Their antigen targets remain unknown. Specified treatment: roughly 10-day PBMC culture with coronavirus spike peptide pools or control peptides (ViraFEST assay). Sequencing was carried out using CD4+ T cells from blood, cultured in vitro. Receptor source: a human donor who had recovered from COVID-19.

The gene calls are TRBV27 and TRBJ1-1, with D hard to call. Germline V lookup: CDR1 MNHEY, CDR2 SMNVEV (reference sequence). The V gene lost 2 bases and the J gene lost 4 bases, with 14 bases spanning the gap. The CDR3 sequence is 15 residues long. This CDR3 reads CASSLEGRLGTEAFF. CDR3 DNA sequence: TGTGCCAGCAGTTTAGAGGGCAGGCTGGGCACTGAAGCTTTCTTT.

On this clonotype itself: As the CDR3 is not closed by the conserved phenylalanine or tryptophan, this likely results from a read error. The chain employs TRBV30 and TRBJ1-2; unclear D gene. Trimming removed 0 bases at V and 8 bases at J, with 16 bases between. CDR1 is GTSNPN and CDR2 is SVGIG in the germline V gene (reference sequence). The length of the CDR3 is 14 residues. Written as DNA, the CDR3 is TGTGCCTGGAGTGTAGGGCAGGTGGGCGCGGGCTACACCCTC. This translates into CAWSVGQVGAGYTL.

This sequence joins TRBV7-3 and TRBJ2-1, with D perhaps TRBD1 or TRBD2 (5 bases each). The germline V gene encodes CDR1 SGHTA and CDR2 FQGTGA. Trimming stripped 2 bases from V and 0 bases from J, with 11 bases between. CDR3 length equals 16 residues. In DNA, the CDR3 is TGTGCCAGCAGCTTAGACAGCGGATCCTCCTACAATGAGCAGTTCTTC. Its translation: CASSLDSGSSYNEQFF.

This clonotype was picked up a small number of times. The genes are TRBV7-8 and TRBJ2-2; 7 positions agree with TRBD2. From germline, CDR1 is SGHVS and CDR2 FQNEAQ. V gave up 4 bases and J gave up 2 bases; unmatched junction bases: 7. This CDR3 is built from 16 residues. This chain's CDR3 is CASSSYSGPNTGELFF. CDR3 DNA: TGTGCCAGCAGCTCCTATAGCGGGCCCAACACCGGGGAGCTGTTTTTT.

The CDR3 spells CASNAVGTNTEAFF. The CDR3 DNA reads TGTGCCAGCAACGCAGTGGGCACGAACACTGAAGCTTTCTTT. The chain uses TRBV6-1 and TRBJ1-1; D ambiguous. V dropped 7 bases and J dropped 1 base, with 13 bases sitting between them. In germline, CDR1 is MNHNS, CDR2 SASEGT. The CDR3 is 14 amino acids.

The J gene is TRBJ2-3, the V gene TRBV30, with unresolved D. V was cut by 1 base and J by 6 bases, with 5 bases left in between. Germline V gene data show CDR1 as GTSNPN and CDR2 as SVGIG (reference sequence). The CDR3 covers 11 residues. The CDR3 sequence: CAWSGLDTQYF. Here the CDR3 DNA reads TGTGCCTGGAGTGGCCTGGATACGCAGTATTTT. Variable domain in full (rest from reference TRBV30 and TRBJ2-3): SQTIHQWPATLVQPVGSPLSLECTVEGTSNPNLYWYRQAAGRGLQLLFYSVGIGQISSEVPQNLSASRPQDRQFILSSKKLLLSDSGFYLCAWSGLDTQYFGPGTRLTVL.

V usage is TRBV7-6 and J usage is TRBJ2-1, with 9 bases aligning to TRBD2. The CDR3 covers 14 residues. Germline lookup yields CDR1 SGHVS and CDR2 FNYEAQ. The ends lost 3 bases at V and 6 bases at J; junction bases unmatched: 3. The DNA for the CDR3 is TGTGCCAGCAGCTTCGGACTAGCGTTCAATGAGCAGTTCTTC. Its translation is CASSFGLAFNEQFF.

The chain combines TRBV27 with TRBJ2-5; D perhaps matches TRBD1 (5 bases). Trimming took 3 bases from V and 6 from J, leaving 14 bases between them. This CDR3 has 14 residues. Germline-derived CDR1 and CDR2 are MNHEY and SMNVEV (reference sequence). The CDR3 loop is CASSFRPGQQTQYF. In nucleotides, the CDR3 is TGTGCCAGCAGTTTCAGGCCAGGGCAACAGACCCAGTACTTC.

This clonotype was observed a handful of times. The CDR3 protein is CASSLGTGGDTQYF. The CDR3 DNA follows: TGTGCCAGCAGCCTCGGGACAGGTGGGGATACGCAGTATTTT. This chain connects TRBV6-4 to TRBJ2-3, with TRBD1 identical over 8 bases. The CDR3 sequence is 14 residues long. After removal of 6 bases from V and 6 bases from J, the junction contained 8 bases not matched to a gene. Germline V gives CDR1 MRHNA, CDR2 SNTAGT.

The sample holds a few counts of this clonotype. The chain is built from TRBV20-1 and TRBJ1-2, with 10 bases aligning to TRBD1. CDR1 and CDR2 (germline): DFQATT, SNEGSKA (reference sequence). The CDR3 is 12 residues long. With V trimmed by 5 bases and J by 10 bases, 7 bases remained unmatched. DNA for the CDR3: TGCAGTGCTCTTAGACAGGGGGCCTTCTACACCTTC. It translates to CSALRQGAFYTF.

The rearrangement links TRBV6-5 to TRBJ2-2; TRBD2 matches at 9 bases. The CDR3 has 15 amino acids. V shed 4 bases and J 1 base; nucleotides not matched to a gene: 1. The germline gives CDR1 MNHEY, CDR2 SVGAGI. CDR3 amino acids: CASSSTSGNTGELFF. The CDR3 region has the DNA TGTGCCAGCAGTTCGACTAGCGGGAACACCGGGGAGCTGTTTTTT.

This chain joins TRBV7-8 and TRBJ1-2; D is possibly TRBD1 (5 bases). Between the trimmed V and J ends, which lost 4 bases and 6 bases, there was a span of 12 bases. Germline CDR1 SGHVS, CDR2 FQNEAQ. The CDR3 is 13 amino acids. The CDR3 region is CASSSYPGHGYTF. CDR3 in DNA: TGTGCCAGCAGCTCATACCCAGGGCATGGCTACACCTTC.

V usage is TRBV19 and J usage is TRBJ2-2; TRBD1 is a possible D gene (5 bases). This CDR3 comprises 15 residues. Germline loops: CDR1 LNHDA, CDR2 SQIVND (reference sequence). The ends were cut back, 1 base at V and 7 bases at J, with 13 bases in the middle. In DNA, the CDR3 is TGTGCCAGTAGTATAGCAGCAGGGTTGGGCGGGGAGCTGTTTTTT. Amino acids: CASSIAAGLGGELFF.

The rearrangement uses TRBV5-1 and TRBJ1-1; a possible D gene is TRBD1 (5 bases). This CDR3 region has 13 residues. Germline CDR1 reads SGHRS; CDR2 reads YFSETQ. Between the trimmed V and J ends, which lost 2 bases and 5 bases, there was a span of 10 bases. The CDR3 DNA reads TGCGCCAGCAGCTTCCCGGGGGGAACTGAAGCTTTCTTT. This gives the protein CASSFPGGTEAFF.

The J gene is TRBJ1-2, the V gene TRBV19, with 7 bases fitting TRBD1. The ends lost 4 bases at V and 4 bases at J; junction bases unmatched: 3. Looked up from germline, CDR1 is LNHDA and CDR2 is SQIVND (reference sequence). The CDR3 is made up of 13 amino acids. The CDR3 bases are TGTGCCAGTAGTAGGACAGGATCCTATGGCTACACCTTC. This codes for CASSRTGSYGYTF.

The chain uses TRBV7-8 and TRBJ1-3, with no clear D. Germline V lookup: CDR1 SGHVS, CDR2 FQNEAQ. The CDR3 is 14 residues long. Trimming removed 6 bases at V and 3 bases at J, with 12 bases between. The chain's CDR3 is CASRRRSDGNTIYF. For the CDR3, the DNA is TGTGCCAGCAGACGTCGGTCGGATGGAAACACCATATATTTT.

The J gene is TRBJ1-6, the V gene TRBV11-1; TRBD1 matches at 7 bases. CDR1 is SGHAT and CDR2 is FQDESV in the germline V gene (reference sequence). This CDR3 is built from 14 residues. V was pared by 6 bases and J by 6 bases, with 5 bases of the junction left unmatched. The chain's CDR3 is CASRPQGPNSPLHF. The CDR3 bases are TGTGCCAGCAGGCCACAGGGGCCTAATTCACCCCTCCACTTT.

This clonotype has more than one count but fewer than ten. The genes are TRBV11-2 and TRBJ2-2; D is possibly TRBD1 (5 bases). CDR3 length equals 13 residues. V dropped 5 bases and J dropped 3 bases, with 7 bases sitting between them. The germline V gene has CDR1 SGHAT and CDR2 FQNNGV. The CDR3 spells CASSQGDTGELFF. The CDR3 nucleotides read TGTGCCAGCAGCCAAGGGGACACCGGGGAGCTGTTTTTT.

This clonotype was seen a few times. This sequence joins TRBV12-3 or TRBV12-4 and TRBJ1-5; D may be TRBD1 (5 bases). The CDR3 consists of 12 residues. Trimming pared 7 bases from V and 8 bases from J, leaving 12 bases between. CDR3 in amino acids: CASTAQGEPQHF. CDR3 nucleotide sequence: TGTGCCAGCACGGCCCAGGGCGAGCCCCAGCATTTT.

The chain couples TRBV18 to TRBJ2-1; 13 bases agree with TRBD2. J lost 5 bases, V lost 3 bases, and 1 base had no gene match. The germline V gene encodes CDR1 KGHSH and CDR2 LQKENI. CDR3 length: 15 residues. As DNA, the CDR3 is TGTGCCAGCTCACCGGGACTAGCGGGACACAATGAGCAGTTCTTC. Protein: CASSPGLAGHNEQFF.

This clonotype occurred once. The CDR3, as DNA: TGTGCCAGCAGCTCCGGGACAGGGGCTCTCACTGAAGCTTTCTTT. Translating it yields CASSSGTGALTEAFF. The chain is built from TRBV5-4 and TRBJ1-1; 10 bases are shared with TRBD1. Trimming cost V 3 bases and J 4 bases; bases outside gene matches: 6. The CDR3 covers 15 residues. Per germline, CDR1 SGHNT and CDR2 YYREEE (reference sequence).